The rows below give T cell receptor beta chains drawn from one sample of a study of naive and memory T cell subsets. TCRdb called the UMI-ligation and nested PCR reads again in MiXCR, with one record for every CDR3 protein. The table includes just over 80,000 distinct CDR3 sequences, approximately 9.2% detected once. Sequenced material: naive CD8+ T cells from blood. All receptors derive from a human donor in good health. The CDR3 runs from the conserved cysteine through the conserved F or W. The D gene is left open where the match is weak. Size tells how often a clone was seen (once, few, many) or the class of an expanded clone, and some rows leave it out.

v_gene	abundance	j_gene	d_gene	CDR3aa	CDR3nt
TRBV6-5	-	TRBJ2-1	TRBD2	CASSLSGTSVSYNEQFF	TGTGCCAGCAGTTTATCCGGGACTAGCGTTTCCTACAATGAGCAGTTCTTC
TRBV30	-	TRBJ1-2	-	CAWSVQTGHFYGYTF	TGTGCCTGGAGTGTACAAACGGGACATTTCTATGGCTACACCTTC
TRBV29-1	many	TRBJ1-5	-	CSVSVGSNQPQHF	TGCAGCGTTTCCGTCGGTAGCAATCAGCCCCAGCATTTT
TRBV3-2	many	TRBJ2-5	-	CASSQEAYLRETQYF	TGTGCCAGCAGCCAAGAAGCGTACTTGAGGGAGACCCAGTACTTC
TRBV20-1	many	TRBJ2-1	-	CSANRDGENEQFF	TGCAGTGCTAACCGTGACGGGGAAAATGAGCAGTTCTTC
TRBV19	-	TRBJ2-1	TRBD2	CASSIKAGAREQFF	TGTGCCAGTAGTATAAAGGCGGGAGCGAGGGAGCAGTTCTTC
TRBV12-3/TRBV12-4	few	TRBJ2-1	TRBD2	CASTTSISQGLAGRNEQFF	TGTGCCAGCACTACCTCCATTTCCCAGGGACTAGCGGGAAGGAATGAGCAGTTCTTC
TRBV6-5	many	TRBJ2-7	TRBD2	CASSSTSGSHEQYF	TGTGCCAGCAGTTCTACTAGCGGGAGCCACGAGCAGTACTTC
TRBV5-5	few	TRBJ1-1	-	CASSLDSVDTEAFF	TGTGCCAGCAGCTTGGATTCGGTGGACACTGAAGCTTTCTTT
TRBV4-2	few	TRBJ2-3	-	CASSQELLQAQYF	TGTGCCAGCAGCCAAGAACTGCTCCAGGCGCAGTATTTT
TRBV20-1	many	TRBJ2-1	-	CSAWGRGTYNEQFF	TGCAGTGCCTGGGGGCGGGGGACCTACAATGAGCAGTTCTTC
TRBV20-1	-	TRBJ2-2	-	CSAVKRGGGTGELFF	TGCAGTGCTGTCAAAAGGGGGGGTGGCACCGGGGAGCTGTTTTTT
TRBV3-1	many	TRBJ2-7	-	CASSQVERAPDYEQYF	TGTGCCAGCAGCCAGGTGGAGAGGGCGCCCGACTACGAGCAGTACTTC
TRBV4-3	few	TRBJ1-1	-	CASSLRRSTEAFF	TGCGCCAGCAGCCTCCGGCGGAGCACTGAAGCTTTCTTT
TRBV20-1	-	TRBJ2-1	-	CSARDRGAYNEQFF	TGCAGTGCTAGAGATCGGGGAGCCTACAATGAGCAGTTCTTC
TRBV28	many	TRBJ1-3	-	CASRFGPGWGAGNTIYF	TGTGCCAGCAGGTTTGGGCCAGGGTGGGGCGCTGGAAACACCATATATTTT
TRBV4-1	many	TRBJ2-1	TRBD2	CASSPLTSGRIEQFF	TGCGCCAGCAGCCCCCTAACTAGCGGGAGGATTGAGCAGTTCTTC
TRBV12-3/TRBV12-4	few	TRBJ2-1	TRBD2	CASSRGLALYNEQFF	TGTGCCAGCAGCCGAGGACTAGCGCTTTACAATGAGCAGTTCTTC
TRBV5-6	-	TRBJ2-2	-	CASSLGSTGELFF	TGTGCCAGCAGCTTGGGCAGCACCGGGGAGCTGTTTTTT
TRBV25-1	few	TRBJ2-1	TRBD2	CASSVRLAGFGNEQFF	TGTGCCAGCAGTGTAAGACTAGCGGGGTTTGGCAATGAGCAGTTCTTC
TRBV20-1	many	TRBJ2-7	-	CSASAWTDAYEQYF	TGCAGTGCTAGTGCCTGGACGGACGCCTACGAGCAGTACTTC
TRBV7-2	-	TRBJ2-1	TRBD2	CASSDTSGSINEQFF	TGTGCCAGCAGCGACACTAGCGGGAGTATTAATGAGCAGTTCTTC
TRBV5-6	many	TRBJ2-3	-	CASSSSTDTQYF	TGTGCCAGCAGCTCCAGCACAGATACGCAGTATTTT
TRBV5-1	-	TRBJ2-1	-	CASSRDLVAGARNDEQFF	TGCGCCAGCAGCCGCGATTTGGTAGCAGGGGCGAGGAACGATGAGCAGTTCTTC
TRBV6-4	many	TRBJ1-1	-	CASSVSGSLNTEAFF	TGTGCCAGCAGTGTTTCAGGGTCGTTAAACACTGAAGCTTTCTTT
TRBV6-2/TRBV6-3	many	TRBJ2-1	-	CASRKSLGSYNEQFF	TGTGCCAGCAGAAAATCCCTGGGCTCCTACAATGAGCAGTTCTTC
TRBV29-1	many	TRBJ2-1	-	CSTLGSPYEQFF	TGCAGCACCCTGGGTAGTCCCTATGAGCAGTTCTTC
TRBV27	many	TRBJ2-5	-	CASSLFRPPGETQYF	TGTGCCAGCAGTTTATTTAGACCACCTGGGGAGACCCAGTACTTC
TRBV7-9	many	TRBJ2-7	TRBD2	CASSSGGTSGYEQYF	TGTGCCAGCAGCTCCGGAGGGACTAGCGGTTACGAGCAGTACTTC
TRBV7-9	many	TRBJ2-2	TRBD1	CASSLEPPQDRSYTGELFF	TGTGCCAGCAGCTTAGAACCTCCCCAGGACAGGTCTTACACCGGGGAGCTGTTTTTT
TRBV10-1	-	TRBJ2-2	-	CASSENTGELFF	TGCGCCAGCAGCGAAAACACCGGGGAGCTGTTTTTT
TRBV19	few	TRBJ2-1	TRBD2	CASTMTGLAGGNEQFF	TGTGCCAGTACCATGACGGGACTAGCGGGAGGAAATGAGCAGTTCTTC
TRBV5-1	-	TRBJ2-3	TRBD2	CASSESSGRATDTQYF	TGCGCCAGCAGCGAAAGTAGCGGGAGGGCCACAGATACGCAGTATTTT
TRBV9	many	TRBJ2-2	TRBD2	CASSVSSGSTGELFF	TGTGCCAGCAGCGTTTCTAGCGGGAGTACAGGGGAGCTGTTTTTT
TRBV2	-	TRBJ2-1	-	CASIPGTWEQFF	TGTGCCAGCATCCCGGGGACGTGGGAGCAGTTCTTC
TRBV12-3/TRBV12-4	-	TRBJ1-3	-	CASSVGAGNTIYF	TGTGCCAGCAGTGTCGGGGCTGGAAACACCATATATTTT
TRBV29-1	few	TRBJ2-2	-	CSVEEASANTGELFF	TGCAGCGTTGAAGAAGCTAGCGCTAACACCGGGGAGCTGTTTTTT
TRBV2	few	TRBJ2-3	-	CATRLGLDTQYF	TGTGCCACCCGACTAGGATTAGATACGCAGTATTTT
TRBV6-1	many	TRBJ2-1	TRBD2	CASIGYGLAGHNEQFF	TGTGCCAGCATCGGATACGGGCTAGCGGGCCACAATGAGCAGTTCTTC
TRBV28	-	TRBJ1-1	-	CASSLATRAEAFF	TGTGCCAGCAGTTTGGCTACAAGAGCTGAAGCTTTCTTT